The 6 T cell receptor beta chains below come from one sample, sequenced in a study of blood T cell repertoires in COVID-19. Produced via immunoSEQ multiplex PCR; TCRdb's table is partial and in-frame only. The repertoire has roughly 80,000 clones, roughly 78% of them found once; the top ten carry 21%. The sequencing sample was made of peripheral blood. The origin of the receptors is a human donor in a cohort sampled during active COVID-19.

The chain uses TRBV4-1 and TRBJ1-2; D gene uncertain. The CDR3 spans 14 residues. V lost 0 bases, J lost 0 bases, and 5 bases lay in between. Looked up from germline, CDR1 is MGHRA and CDR2 is YSYEKL. The DNA of the CDR3 is TGCGCCAGCAGCCAAGACTACCCTAACTATGGCTACACCTTC. This gives the protein CASSQDYPNYGYTF.

This chain joins TRBV7-2 and TRBJ2-7; 8 nucleotides match TRBD1. Germline V lookup: CDR1 SGHTA, CDR2 FQGNSA. Unmatched junction bases numbered 9, after V lost 5 bases and J lost 6 bases. The CDR3 loop spans 14 amino acids. The CDR3 region has the DNA TGTGCCAGCAGCCCGACAGGACAGGGCTTCGAGCAGTACTTC. Its translation: CASSPTGQGFEQYF.

The CDR3 loop is CASSTMIPGLVIYNEQFF. Here the CDR3 DNA reads TGTGCCAGCAGCACAATGATTCCGGGACTAGTAATTTACAATGAGCAGTTCTTC. This sequence joins TRBV11-2 and TRBJ2-1; 8 bases align to TRBD2. V lost 5 bases, J lost 4 bases, and 16 bases stayed unmatched. This CDR3 comprises 18 residues. Germline V gene data show CDR1 as SGHAT and CDR2 as FQNNGV. The full variable domain, rest sourced from reference TRBV11-2 and TRBJ2-1, is EAGVAQSPRYKIIEKRQSVAFWCNPISGHATLYWYQQILGQGPKLLIQFQNNGVVDDSQLPKDRFSAERLKGVDSTLKIQPAKLEDSAVYLCASSTMIPGLVIYNEQFFGPGTRLTVL.

This clone came up once. The chain has TRBV7-2 and TRBJ2-7; 7 bases map to TRBD2. Per the germline V gene, CDR1 is SGHTA and CDR2 is FQGNSA. V trimming: 0 bases; J trimming: 2 bases; junction bases outside the gene matches: 7. The CDR3 is made up of 16 amino acids. The DNA of the CDR3 is TGTGCCAGCAGCTTAGCCAGCGGGGAAACCCCCTACGAGCAGTACTTC. It is translated as CASSLASGETPYEQYF.

The table lists this clone with a few counts. The rearrangement links TRBV7-3 to TRBJ1-5; D may be TRBD1 (5 bases). V was cut by 4 bases and J by 7 bases, with 17 bases left in between. The germline V gene has CDR1 SGHTA and CDR2 FQGTGA. This CDR3 has 15 amino acids. This chain's CDR3 is CASSCPSGVVQPQHF. For the CDR3, the DNA is TGTGCCAGCAGCTGCCCCTCGGGGGTCGTGCAGCCCCAGCATTTT. Complete variable domain (other parts from reference TRBV7-3 and TRBJ1-5): GAGVSQTPSNKVTEKGKYVELRCDPISGHTALYWYRQSLGQGPEFLIYFQGTGAADDSGLPNDRFFAVRPEGSVSTLKIQRTERGDSAVYLCASSCPSGVVQPQHFGDGTRLSIL.

This chain connects TRBV15 to TRBJ1-2, with TRBD1 as a possible D gene (6 bases). This CDR3 is built from 14 residues. V lost 0 bases, J lost 5 bases, and 10 bases lay in between. Germline CDR1 reads LNHNV; CDR2 reads YYDKDF (reference sequence). The CDR3 coding sequence is TGTGCCACCAGCAGAGATGTCGGGACATATGGCTACACCTTC. Translation gives CATSRDVGTYGYTF.